These T cell receptor beta chains were read from a single sample in a study of T cells in Graves' hyperthyroidism and ophthalmopathy. TCRdb reprocessed the multiplex PCR reads via MiXCR and lists one record per CDR3 protein. The sample has a few hundred thousand distinct CDR3 sequences; approximately 23% are singletons. Sequenced: blood. These receptors all come from a man aged 25 to 40 with Graves' ophthalmopathy. Each CDR3 is given with its conserved first and last residue. A D gene is named only where the DNA matches it firmly. Clone size is stated in some rows and not others, as once, few, many or a class when expanded.

D,V,J,size,DNA,CDR3
TRBD2,TRBV7-9,TRBJ2-7,few,TGTGCCAGCAGCATTAGCCCTTGGACTAGCGGGGAATACGAGCAGTACTTC,CASSISPWTSGEYEQYF
TRBD2,TRBV28,TRBJ2-3,-,TGTGCCAGCAGCCCCTCTAGCGGGTATACGCAGTATTTT,CASSPSSGYTQYF
TRBD2,TRBV11-3,TRBJ2-1,many,TGTGCCAGCAGCTCTTCCGGGACTAGCGGGAGGTCTGAGCAGTTCTTC,CASSSSGTSGRSEQFF
TRBD1,TRBV12-3/TRBV12-4,TRBJ2-3,many,TGTGCCAGCAGTAGTCGACAGGGCGGGACAGATACGCAGTATTTT,CASSSRQGGTDTQYF
-,TRBV5-4,TRBJ2-3,-,TGTGCCAGCAGCCCGGGGGTATTTTCTCCAGATACGCAGTATTTT,CASSPGVFSPDTQYF
-,TRBV2,TRBJ1-6,few,TGTGCCAGCAGTGGGCAAGCCGATAGGGCACCCCTCCACTTT,CASSGQADRAPLHF
TRBD2,TRBV3-1,TRBJ2-3,many,TGTGCCAGCAGCCAGCACCGGGACTACAGCACAGATACGCAGTATTTT,CASSQHRDYSTDTQYF
-,TRBV6-9,TRBJ2-7,once,TGTGCCAGCAGTTATCTTGAGGACTACGAGCAGTACTTC,CASSYLEDYEQYF
TRBD1,TRBV7-8,TRBJ2-7,-,TGTGCCAGCAGCTTTACTTCGGGACAGGGCTACGAGCAGTACTTC,CASSFTSGQGYEQYF
-,TRBV6-1,TRBJ2-5,-,TGTGCCAGCAGTGAAGCGAGAACTGTACAAGAGACCCAGTACTTC,CASSEARTVQETQYF
-,TRBV3-1,TRBJ1-1,many,TGTGCCAGCAGAACAAGCTTTGGGAACACTGAAGCTTTCTTT,CASRTSFGNTEAFF
TRBD1,TRBV12-3/TRBV12-4,TRBJ1-1,many,TGTGCCAGCATCACTTACCGTTACAGGGGTTCTCGGAGGGACACTGAAGCTTTCTTT,CASITYRYRGSRRDTEAFF
-,TRBV11-1,TRBJ2-5,-,TGTGCCAGCAGCTCTTACGGTGGGGAGACCCAGTACTTC,CASSSYGGETQYF
-,TRBV9,TRBJ2-7,-,TGTGCCAGCAGCGATGGGACCTCCTACGAGCAGTACTTC,CASSDGTSYEQYF
-,TRBV20-1,TRBJ1-5,few,TGCAGTGCCCTCACCGCGGAGGATCAGCCCCAGCATTTT,CSALTAEDQPQHF
TRBD1,TRBV28,TRBJ2-7,-,TGTGCCACCCAGGGGACAGTAGCCTACGAGCAGTACTTC,CATQGTVAYEQYF
-,TRBV6-5,TRBJ2-7,few,TGTGCCAGCAGTTACTTAGGGGGAGATTTCCCCTACGAGCAGTACTTC,CASSYLGGDFPYEQYF
-,TRBV7-9,TRBJ2-3,-,TGTGCCAGCAGCTTAGTATCCTGGGAGGATACGCAGTATTTT,CASSLVSWEDTQYF
-,TRBV12-3/TRBV12-4,TRBJ1-2,many,TGTGCCAGCAGTTTTGGAACAGGGACCTATGGCTACACCTTC,CASSFGTGTYGYTF
TRBD2,TRBV11-2,TRBJ2-3,many,TGTGCCAGCAGCTTAGGGCCCGTCAGCGGGAGACTGTATTTT,CASSLGPVSGRLYF
-,TRBV28,TRBJ1-3,-,TGTGCCAGCAGAGTATCGCACACCATATATTTT,CASRVSHTIYF
-,TRBV7-6,TRBJ2-1,-,TGTGCCAGCAGCCATGGGGCCGATGAGCAGTTCTTC,CASSHGADEQFF
-,TRBV3-1,TRBJ2-5,many,TGTGCCAGCAGCCAAGAAACCGGGACGGGGGAAGAGACCCAGTACTTC,CASSQETGTGEETQYF
TRBD1,TRBV6-1,TRBJ1-1,many,TGTGCCAGCGGTGGACAGGGACCGAACACTGAAGCTTTCTTT,CASGGQGPNTEAFF
-,TRBV19,TRBJ2-1,many,TGTGCCAGTAACGCTCGGACCCAGCGCAATGAGCAGTTCTTC,CASNARTQRNEQFF
-,TRBV6-1,TRBJ2-5,-,TGTGCCAGCAGGGGCCGACGCCTCAGAGTTCAAGAGATGGCCCAGTACTTC,CASRGRRLRVQEMAQYF
-,TRBV3-1,TRBJ1-4,many,TGTGCCAGCAGCCAAGTCATCGGGGAGCCCAATGAAAAACTGTTTTTT,CASSQVIGEPNEKLFF
-,TRBV27,TRBJ1-1,-,TGTGCCAGCGGCGGCGTTATGAACACTGAAGCTTTCTTT,CASGGVMNTEAFF
-,TRBV6-1,TRBJ1-5,many,TGTGCCAGCAGTGACTTGTCCAATCAGCCCCAGCATTTT,CASSDLSNQPQHF
-,TRBV6-6,TRBJ1-6,few,TGTGCCAGCAGTTACTCTTCTTTGGGAACATACGGTTCACCCCTCCACTTT,CASSYSSLGTYGSPLHF
-,TRBV2,TRBJ2-1,-,TGTGCCAGCCCCGGGATAGGGGCCGATGAGCAGTTCTTC,CASPGIGADEQFF
-,TRBV6-2/TRBV6-3,TRBJ1-2,many,TGTGCCAGCAGCTCAGGGAATGGCTACACCTTC,CASSSGNGYTF
-,TRBV27,TRBJ2-2,-,TGTGCCAGCAGTTTATCCGACAGATTGGACACCGGGGAGCTGTTTTTT,CASSLSDRLDTGELFF
-,TRBV28,TRBJ2-2,few,TGTGCCAGCAGTAAAGGACTCACCGGGGAGCTGTTTTTT,CASSKGLTGELFF
-,TRBV6-2/TRBV6-3,TRBJ2-7,-,TGTGCCAGCAGCTACCCCCAGGACACACCCAACTACGAGCAGTACTTC,CASSYPQDTPNYEQYF
-,TRBV6-8,TRBJ1-5,few,TGTGCCAGCAGAAGGACACGTCTCAGCAATCAGCCCCAGCATTTT,CASRRTRLSNQPQHF
TRBD2,TRBV28,TRBJ2-1,-,TGTGCCAGCAGTTTTTTTGCGCTAGCGGGAGGGAAAAATGAGCAGTTCTTC,CASSFFALAGGKNEQFF
TRBD2,TRBV20-1,TRBJ2-7,many,TGCAGTGCTAGATCGGCTAGCGGGAGGGTATACGAGCAGTACTTC,CSARSASGRVYEQYF